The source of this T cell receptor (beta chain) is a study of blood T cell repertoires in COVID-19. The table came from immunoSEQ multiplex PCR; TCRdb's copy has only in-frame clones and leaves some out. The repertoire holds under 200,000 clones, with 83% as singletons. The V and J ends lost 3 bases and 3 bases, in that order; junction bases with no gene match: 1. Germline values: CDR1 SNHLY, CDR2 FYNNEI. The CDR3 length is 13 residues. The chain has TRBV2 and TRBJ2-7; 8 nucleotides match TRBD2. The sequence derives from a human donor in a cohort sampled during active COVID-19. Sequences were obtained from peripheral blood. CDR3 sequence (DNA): TGTGCCAGCAGTGATAGCGGGAACTACGAGCAGTACTTC. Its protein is CASSDSGNYEQYF.